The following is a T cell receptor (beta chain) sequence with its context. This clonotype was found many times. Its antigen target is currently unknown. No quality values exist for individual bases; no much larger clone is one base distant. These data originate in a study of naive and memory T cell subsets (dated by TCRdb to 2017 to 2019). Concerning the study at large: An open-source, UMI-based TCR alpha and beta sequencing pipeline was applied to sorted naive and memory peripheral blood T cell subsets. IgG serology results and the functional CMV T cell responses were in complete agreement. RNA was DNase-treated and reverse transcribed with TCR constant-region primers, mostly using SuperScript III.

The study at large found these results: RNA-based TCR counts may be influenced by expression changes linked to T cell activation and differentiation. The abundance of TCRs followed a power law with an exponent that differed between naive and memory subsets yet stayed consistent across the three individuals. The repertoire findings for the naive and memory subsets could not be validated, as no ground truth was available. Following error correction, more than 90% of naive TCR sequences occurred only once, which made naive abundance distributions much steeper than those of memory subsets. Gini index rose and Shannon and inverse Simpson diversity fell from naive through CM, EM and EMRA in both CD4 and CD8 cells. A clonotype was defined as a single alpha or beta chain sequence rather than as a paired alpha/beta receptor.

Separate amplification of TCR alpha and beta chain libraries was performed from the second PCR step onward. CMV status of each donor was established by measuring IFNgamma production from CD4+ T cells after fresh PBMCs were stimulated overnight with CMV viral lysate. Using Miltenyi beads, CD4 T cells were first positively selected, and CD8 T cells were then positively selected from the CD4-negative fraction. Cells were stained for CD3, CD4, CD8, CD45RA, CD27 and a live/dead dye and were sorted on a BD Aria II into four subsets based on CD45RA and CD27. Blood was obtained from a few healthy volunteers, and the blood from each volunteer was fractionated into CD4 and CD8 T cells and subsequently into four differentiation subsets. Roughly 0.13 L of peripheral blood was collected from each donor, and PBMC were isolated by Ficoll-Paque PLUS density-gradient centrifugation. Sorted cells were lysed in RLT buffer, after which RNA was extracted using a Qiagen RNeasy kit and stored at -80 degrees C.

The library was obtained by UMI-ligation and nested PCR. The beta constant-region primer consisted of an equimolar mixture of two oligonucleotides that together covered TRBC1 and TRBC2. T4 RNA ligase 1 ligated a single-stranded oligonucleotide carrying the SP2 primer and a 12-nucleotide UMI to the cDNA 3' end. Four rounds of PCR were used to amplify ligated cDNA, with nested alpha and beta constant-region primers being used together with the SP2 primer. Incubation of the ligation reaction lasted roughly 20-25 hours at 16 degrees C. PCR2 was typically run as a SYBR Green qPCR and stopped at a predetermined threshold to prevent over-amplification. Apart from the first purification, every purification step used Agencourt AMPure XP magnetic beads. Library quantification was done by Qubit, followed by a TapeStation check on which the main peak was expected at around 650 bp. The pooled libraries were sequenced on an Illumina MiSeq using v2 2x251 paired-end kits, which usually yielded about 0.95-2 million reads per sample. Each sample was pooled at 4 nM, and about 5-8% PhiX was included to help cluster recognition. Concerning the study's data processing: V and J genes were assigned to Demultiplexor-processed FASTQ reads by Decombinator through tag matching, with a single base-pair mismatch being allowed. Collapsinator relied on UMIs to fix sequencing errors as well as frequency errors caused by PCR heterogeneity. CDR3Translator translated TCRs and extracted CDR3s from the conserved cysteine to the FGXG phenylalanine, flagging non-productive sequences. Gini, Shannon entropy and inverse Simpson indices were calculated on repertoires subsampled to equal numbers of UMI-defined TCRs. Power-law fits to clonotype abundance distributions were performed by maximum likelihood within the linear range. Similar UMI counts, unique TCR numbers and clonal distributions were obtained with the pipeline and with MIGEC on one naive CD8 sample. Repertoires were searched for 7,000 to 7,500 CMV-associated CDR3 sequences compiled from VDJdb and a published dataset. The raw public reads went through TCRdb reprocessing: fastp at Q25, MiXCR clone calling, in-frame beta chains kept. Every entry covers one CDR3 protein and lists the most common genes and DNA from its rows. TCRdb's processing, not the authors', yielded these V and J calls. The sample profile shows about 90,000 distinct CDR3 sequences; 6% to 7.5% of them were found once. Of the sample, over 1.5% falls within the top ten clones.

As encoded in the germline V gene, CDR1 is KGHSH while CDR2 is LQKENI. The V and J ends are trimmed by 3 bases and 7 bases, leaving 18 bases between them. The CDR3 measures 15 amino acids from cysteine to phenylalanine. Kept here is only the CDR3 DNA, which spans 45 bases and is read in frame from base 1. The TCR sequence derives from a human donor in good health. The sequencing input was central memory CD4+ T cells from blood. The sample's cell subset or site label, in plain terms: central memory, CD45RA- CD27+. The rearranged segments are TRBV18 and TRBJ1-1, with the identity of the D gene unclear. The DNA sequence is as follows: TGTGCCAGCTCACCTCCGGGTCGCGCCAATATTGAAGCTTTCTTT. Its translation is CASSPPGRANIEAFF.